This T cell receptor beta chain was sequenced during a study of T cell responses to AZD1222 COVID-19 vaccine. Overall study findings and caveats: Most donors were white British, females outnumbered males, and clonal diversity was possibly underestimated.

Concerning this clone: Its target is unknown.

Libraries were prepared by immunoSEQ multiplex PCR; TCRdb keeps only in-frame clonotypes and omits some of them. The sample has 55,000 to 65,000 clones, over 75% seen once. The CDR3 has 14 residues. Germline V CDR1 and CDR2: SGDLS, YYNGEE. Unmatched junction bases numbered 2, after V lost 0 bases and J lost 5 bases. Sequenced here: peripheral blood, sampled on day 0 of AZD1222 vaccination. This chain links TRBV9 with TRBJ2-3; TRBD2 matches at 8 bases. The sequence was collected from an adult in good health. As DNA, the CDR3 is TGTGCCAGCAGCGTAGGGACTAGCCGAGATACGCAGTATTTT. This sequence encodes CASSVGTSRDTQYF.